This TCR beta chain is from a study of blood T cell repertoires in COVID-19. Sequencing was performed with immunoSEQ multiplex PCR; in TCRdb, only in-frame clones are kept and a portion is missing. The table lists some 310,000 clones, just under 90% of them singletons. The sequence was collected from a woman between 25 and 40 years old who had recovered from COVID-19. Sequenced: PBMCs or T cells enriched from blood (not recorded which).

CDR3 protein: CASSGEAGALYEQYF. As DNA, the CDR3 is TGTGCCAGCAGCGGTGAGGCGGGAGCGCTTTACGAGCAGTACTTC. This chain connects TRBV11-2 to TRBJ2-7; 7 bases fit TRBD2. From germline, CDR1 is SGHAT and CDR2 FQNNGV. This CDR3 is 15 amino acids long. The V gene end was trimmed by 5 bases and the J gene end by 4 bases; junction bases not matched to a gene: 11.